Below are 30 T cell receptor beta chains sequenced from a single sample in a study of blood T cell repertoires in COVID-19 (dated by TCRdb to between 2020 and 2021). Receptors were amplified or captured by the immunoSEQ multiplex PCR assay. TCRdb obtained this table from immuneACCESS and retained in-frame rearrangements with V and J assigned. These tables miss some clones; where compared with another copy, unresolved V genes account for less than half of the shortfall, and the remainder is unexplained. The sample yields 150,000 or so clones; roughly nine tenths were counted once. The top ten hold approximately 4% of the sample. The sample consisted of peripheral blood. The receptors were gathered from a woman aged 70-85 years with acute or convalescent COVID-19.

This chain's CDR3 is CASSPRSSGYNEQFF. The CDR3 DNA reads as TGTGCCAGCAGTCCGCGGAGTAGCGGCTACAATGAGCAGTTCTTC. The chain carries TRBV28 and TRBJ2-1, with a tentative D call TRBD2 (6 bases). CDR3 length: 15 residues. Trimming took off 5 bases at V and 3 bases at J, with 14 bases between the two ends. Germline V lookup: CDR1 MDHEN, CDR2 SYDVKM.

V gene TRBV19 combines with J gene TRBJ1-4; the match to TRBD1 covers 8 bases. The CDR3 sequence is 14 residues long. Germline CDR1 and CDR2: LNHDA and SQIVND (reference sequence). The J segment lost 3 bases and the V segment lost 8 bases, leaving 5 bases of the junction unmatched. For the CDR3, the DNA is TGTGCCAGTTCCGACAGGGGAGCTAATGAAAAACTGTTTTTT. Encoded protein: CASSDRGANEKLFF.

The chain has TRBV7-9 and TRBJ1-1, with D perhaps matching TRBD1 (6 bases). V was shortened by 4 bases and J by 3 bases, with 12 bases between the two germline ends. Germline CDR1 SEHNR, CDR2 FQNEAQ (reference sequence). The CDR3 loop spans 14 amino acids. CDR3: CASSSAQGYTEAFF. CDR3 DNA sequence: TGTGCCAGCAGCTCGGCCCAGGGGTACACTGAAGCTTTCTTT.

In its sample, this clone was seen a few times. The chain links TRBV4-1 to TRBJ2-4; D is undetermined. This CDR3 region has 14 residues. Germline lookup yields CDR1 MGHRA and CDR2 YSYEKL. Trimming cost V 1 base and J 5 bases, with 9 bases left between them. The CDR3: CASSQAGRENIQYF. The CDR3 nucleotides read TGCGCCAGCAGCCAAGCCGGCCGGGAAAACATTCAGTACTTC.

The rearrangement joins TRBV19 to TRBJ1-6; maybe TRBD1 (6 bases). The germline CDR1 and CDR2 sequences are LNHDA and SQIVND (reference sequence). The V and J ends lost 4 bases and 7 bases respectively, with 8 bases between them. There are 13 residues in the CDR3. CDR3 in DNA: TGTGCCAGTAGTAAAACAGGGAATTCACCCCTCCACTTT. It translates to CASSKTGNSPLHF.

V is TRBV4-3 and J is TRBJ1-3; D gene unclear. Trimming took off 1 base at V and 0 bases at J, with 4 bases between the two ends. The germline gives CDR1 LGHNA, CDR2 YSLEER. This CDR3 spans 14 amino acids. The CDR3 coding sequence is TGCGCCAGCAGCCAAGGACACTCTGGAAACACCATATATTTT. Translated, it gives CASSQGHSGNTIYF.

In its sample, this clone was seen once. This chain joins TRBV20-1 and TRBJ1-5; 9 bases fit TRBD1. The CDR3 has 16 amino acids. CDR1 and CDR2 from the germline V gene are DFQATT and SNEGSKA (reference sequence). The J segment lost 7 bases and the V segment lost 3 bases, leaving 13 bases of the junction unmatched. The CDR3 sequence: CSASGPGTGYGQPQHF. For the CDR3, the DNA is TGCAGTGCTAGTGGCCCAGGGACAGGGTACGGGCAGCCCCAGCATTTT.

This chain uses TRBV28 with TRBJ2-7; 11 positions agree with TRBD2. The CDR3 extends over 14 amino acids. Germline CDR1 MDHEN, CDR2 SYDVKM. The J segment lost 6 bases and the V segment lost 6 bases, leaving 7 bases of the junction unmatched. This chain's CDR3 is CASSVAGGPGEQYF. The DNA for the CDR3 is TGTGCCAGCAGCGTAGCGGGAGGGCCGGGCGAGCAGTACTTC.

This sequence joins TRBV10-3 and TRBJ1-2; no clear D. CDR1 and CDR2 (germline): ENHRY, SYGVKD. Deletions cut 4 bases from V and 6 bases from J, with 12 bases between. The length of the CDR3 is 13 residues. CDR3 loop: CAISATELDGYTF. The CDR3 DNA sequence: TGTGCCATCAGTGCTACAGAGTTGGATGGCTACACCTTC.

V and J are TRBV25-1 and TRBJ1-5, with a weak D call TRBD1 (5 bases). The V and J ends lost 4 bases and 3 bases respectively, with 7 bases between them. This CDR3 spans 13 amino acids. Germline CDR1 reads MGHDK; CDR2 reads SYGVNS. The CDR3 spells CASSGRANQPQHF. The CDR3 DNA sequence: TGTGCCAGCAGTGGCAGGGCCAATCAGCCCCAGCATTTT.

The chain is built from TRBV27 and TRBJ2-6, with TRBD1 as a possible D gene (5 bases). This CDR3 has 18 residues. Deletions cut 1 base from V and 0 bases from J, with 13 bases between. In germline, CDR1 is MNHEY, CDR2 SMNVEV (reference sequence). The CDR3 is CASSLWGPSNSGANVLTF. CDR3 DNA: TGTGCCAGCAGTTTATGGGGCCCCTCGAACTCTGGGGCCAACGTCCTGACTTTC.

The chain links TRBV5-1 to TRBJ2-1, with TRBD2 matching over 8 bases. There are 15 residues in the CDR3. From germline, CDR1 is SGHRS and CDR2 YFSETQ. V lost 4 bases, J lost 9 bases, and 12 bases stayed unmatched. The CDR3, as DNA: TGCGCCAGCAGCGGTCCTAACGGGGGGGACCGTGAGCAGTTCTTC. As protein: CASSGPNGGDREQFF.

CDR3 bases: TGTGCCAGCAGCCCAACCAGGGAATCACCCCTCCACTTT. It is translated as CASSPTRESPLHF. The chain uses TRBV3-1 (or the pseudogene TRBV3-2) and TRBJ1-6; tentatively, D is TRBD1 (5 bases). Trimming left V 4 bases short and J 10 bases short, with 11 bases between. The V gene's germline CDR1 is LGHDT and CDR2 YNNKEL (reference sequence). This CDR3 comprises 13 residues.

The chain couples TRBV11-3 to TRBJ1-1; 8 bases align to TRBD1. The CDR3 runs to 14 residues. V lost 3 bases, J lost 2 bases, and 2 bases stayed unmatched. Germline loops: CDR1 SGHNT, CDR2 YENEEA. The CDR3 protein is CASSLDRANTEAFF. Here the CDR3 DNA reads TGTGCCAGCAGCTTGGACAGGGCTAACACTGAAGCTTTCTTT.

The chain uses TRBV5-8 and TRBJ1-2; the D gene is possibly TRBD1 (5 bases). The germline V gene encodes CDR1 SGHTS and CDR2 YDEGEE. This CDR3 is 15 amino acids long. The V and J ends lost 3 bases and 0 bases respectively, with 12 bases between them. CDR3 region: CASSSFYRTNYGYTF. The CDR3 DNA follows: TGTGCCAGCAGCTCATTCTACAGGACTAACTATGGCTACACCTTC.

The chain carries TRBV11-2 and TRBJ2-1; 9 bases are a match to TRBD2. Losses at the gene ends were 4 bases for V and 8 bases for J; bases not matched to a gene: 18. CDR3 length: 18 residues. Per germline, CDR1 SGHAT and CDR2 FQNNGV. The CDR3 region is CASSSSLFLASGNYEQFF. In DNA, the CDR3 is TGTGCCAGCAGCTCGTCACTATTTCTGGCTAGCGGGAACTATGAGCAGTTCTTC.

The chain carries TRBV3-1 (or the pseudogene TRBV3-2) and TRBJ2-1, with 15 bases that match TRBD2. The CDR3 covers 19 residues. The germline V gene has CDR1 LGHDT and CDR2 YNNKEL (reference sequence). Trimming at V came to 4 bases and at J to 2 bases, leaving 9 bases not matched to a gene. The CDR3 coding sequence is TGTGCCAGCAGCCGAGGACTAGCGGGAGGGAGTACCACCTACAATGAGCAGTTCTTC. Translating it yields CASSRGLAGGSTTYNEQFF.

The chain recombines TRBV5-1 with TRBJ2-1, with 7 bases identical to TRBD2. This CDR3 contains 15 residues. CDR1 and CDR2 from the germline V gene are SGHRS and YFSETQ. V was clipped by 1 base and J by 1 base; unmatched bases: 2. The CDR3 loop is CASSLSGDSYNEQFF. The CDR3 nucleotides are TGCGCCAGCAGCTTGAGCGGGGATTCCTACAATGAGCAGTTCTTC.

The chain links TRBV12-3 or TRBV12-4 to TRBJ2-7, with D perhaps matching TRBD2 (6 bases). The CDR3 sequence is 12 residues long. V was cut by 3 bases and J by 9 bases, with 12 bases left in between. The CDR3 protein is CASSFALRGQYF. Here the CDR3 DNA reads TGTGCCAGCAGTTTCGCTCTGCGGGGGCAGTACTTC.

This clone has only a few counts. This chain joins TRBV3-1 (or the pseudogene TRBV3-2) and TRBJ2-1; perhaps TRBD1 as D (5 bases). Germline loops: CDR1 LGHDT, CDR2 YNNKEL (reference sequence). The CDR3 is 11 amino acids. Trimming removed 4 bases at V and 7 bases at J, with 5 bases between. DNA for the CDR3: TGTGCCAGCAGCCCAGGGAATGAGCAGTTCTTC. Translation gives CASSPGNEQFF.

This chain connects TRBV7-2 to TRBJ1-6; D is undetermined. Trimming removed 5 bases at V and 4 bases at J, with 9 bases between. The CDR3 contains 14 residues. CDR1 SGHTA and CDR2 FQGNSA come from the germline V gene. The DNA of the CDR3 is TGTGCCAGCAGCAAGGCAGGATATAATTCACCCCTCCACTTT. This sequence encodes CASSKAGYNSPLHF.

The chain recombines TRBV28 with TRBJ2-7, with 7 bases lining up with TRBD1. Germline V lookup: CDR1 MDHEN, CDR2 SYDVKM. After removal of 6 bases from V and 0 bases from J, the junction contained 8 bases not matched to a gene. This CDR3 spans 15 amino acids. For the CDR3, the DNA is TGTGCCAGCAGCCACCACCGGGACAGCTCCTACGAGCAGTACTTC. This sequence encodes CASSHHRDSSYEQYF.

The CDR3 region has the DNA TGTGCCAGCAGTGCTGGACTAGCGGGAGTGTCAGATACGCAGTATTTT. This codes for CASSAGLAGVSDTQYF. This chain uses TRBV28 with TRBJ2-3, with 13 bases lining up with TRBD2. Germline V lookup: CDR1 MDHEN, CDR2 SYDVKM. V lost 5 bases and J lost 4; bases outside the gene matches: 6. CDR3 length equals 16 residues.

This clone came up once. CDR3 nucleotide sequence: TGTGCCAGCAGAGGGGCCAAGACAGACCAAGAGACCCAGTACTTC. This translates into CASRGAKTDQETQYF. This chain links TRBV9 with TRBJ2-5; the D gene is possibly TRBD1 (5 bases). Trimming removed 5 bases from V and 0 bases from J, with 14 bases in between. Germline CDR1 and CDR2: SGDLS and YYNGEE. The CDR3 is made up of 15 amino acids.

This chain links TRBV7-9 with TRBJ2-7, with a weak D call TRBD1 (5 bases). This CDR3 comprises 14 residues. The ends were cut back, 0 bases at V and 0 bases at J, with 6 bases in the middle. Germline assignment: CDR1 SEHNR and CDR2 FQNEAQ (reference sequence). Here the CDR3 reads CASSLAGDSYEQYF. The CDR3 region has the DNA TGTGCCAGCAGCTTAGCAGGGGACTCCTACGAGCAGTACTTC.

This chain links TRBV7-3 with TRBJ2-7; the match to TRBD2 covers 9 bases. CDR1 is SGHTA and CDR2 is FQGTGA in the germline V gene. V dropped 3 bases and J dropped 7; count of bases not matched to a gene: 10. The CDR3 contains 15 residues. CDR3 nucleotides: TGTGCCAGCAGCTTGGCTAGCGGGATCGCGGGAGAGCAGTACTTC. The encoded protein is CASSLASGIAGEQYF.

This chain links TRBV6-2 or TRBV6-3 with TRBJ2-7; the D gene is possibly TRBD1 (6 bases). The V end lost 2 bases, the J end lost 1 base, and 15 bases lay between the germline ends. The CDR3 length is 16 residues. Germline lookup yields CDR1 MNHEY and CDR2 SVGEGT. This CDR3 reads CASSYGGQRGSYEQYF. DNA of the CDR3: TGTGCCAGCAGTTACGGAGGACAGAGAGGGTCCTACGAGCAGTACTTC.

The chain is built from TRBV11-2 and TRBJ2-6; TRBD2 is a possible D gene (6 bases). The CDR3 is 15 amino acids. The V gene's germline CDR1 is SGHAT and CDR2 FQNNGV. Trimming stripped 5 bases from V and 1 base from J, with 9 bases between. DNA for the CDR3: TGTGCCAGCAGCACTAGCAGATCTGGGGCCAACGTCCTGACTTTC. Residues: CASSTSRSGANVLTF.

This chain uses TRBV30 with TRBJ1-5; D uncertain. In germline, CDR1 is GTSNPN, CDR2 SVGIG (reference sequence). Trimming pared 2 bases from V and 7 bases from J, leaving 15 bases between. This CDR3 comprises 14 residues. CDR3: CAWSQYSTGQPQHF. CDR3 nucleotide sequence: TGTGCCTGGAGTCAGTACAGTACTGGACAGCCCCAGCATTTT.

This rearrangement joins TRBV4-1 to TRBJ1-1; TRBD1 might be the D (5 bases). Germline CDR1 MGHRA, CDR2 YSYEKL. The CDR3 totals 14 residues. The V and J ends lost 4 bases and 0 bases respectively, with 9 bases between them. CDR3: CASSRQTVNTEAFF. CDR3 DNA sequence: TGCGCCAGCAGCCGCCAGACAGTGAACACTGAAGCTTTCTTT.